The clone carrying this TCR beta chain was detected many times. The sample comes from a study of neurological immune-mediated disorders. TCRdb reprocessed the 5' RACE reads with MiXCR, giving one entry per CDR3 protein. The table has more than 50,000 distinct CDR3 sequences, about 4% seen once. Germline V gene data show CDR1 as SQVTM and CDR2 as ANQGSEA. This CDR3 spans 11 amino acids. V lost 7 bases, J lost 4 bases, and 10 bases lay in between. The unsorted libraries originated from 2 million PBMCs that had been stored at -80 C. The chain links TRBV29-1 to TRBJ1-2; D perhaps matches TRBD1 (5 bases). The sequenced sample was PBMCs. This clonotype was sampled from a woman between 50 and 59 years old with multiple sclerosis. CDR3: CSGRGTYGYTF. The CDR3 nucleotides are TGCAGCGGACGTGGGACCTATGGCTACACCTTC.